Sequencing of this TCR beta chain was carried out in a study of lymphopenia after photon versus proton radiotherapy. The study's findings and limits: Relative stability marked proton patients; photon patients lost diversity and naive cells. Larger post-nadir TCR diversity loss correlated inversely with survival in deceased patients. After lymphocyte nadir, photon-treated repertoires showed oligoclonal expansion, especially CD8+ Temra. Authors raise, but do not show, better survival with proton therapy.

Trimming removed 3 bases from V and 0 bases from J, with 18 bases in between. The CDR3 loop spans 17 amino acids. CDR1 SGHTA and CDR2 FQGNSA come from the germline V gene. Turning to this clone: Its antigen remains unidentified.

Clones were read by immunoSEQ multiplex PCR, and TCRdb kept only the in-frame ones, dropping some. This table holds tens of thousands of clones, 83% found once. The chain carries TRBV7-2 and TRBJ2-7; D gene uncertain. This TCR was sampled from a man aged 55 to 69 with pancreatic cancer. Sequenced here: peripheral blood, sampled from a patient treated with proton-based radiotherapy. In nucleotides, the CDR3 is TGTGCCAGCAGCTTTACAATCTGGACGTCCTCCTCCTACGAGCAGTACTTC. Encoded protein: CASSFTIWTSSSYEQYF. Using reference TRBV7-2 and TRBJ2-7 for the parts outside the CDR3, the full variable domain is GAGVSQSPSNKVTEKGKDVELRCDPISGHTALYWYRQSLGQGLEFLIYFQGNSAPDKSGLPSDRFSAERTGGSVSTLTIQRTQQEDSAVYLCASSFTIWTSSSYEQYFGPGTRLTVT.